Listed here is a single T cell receptor (beta chain). CDR1 is LNHDA, CDR2 SQIVND, per germline (reference sequence). The length of the CDR3 is 14 residues. Deletions cut 5 bases from V and 1 base from J, with 11 bases between. The table came from immunoSEQ multiplex PCR; TCRdb's copy has only in-frame clones and leaves some out. The table shows about 44,000 clones, with approximately 96% occurring only once. This specimen belongs to a study of T cell changes during pregnancy in multiple sclerosis. This chain connects TRBV19 to TRBJ1-2; TRBD1 might be the D (5 bases). This receptor was obtained from a female donor with multiple sclerosis, enrolled in a pregnancy study. The sample was peripheral blood, taken in the second trimester of pregnancy. The CDR3 here is CASSLGPSNYGYTF. DNA of the CDR3: TGTGCCAGTAGTCTGGGGCCGAGTAACTATGGCTACACCTTC.